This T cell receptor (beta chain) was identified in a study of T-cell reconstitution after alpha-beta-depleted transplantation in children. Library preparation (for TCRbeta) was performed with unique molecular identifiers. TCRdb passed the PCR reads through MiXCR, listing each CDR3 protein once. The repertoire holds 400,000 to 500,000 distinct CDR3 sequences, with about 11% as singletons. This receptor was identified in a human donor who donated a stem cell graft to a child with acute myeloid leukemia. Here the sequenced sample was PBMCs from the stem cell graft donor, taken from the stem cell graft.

CDR3 nucleotide sequence: TGTGCCAGCAGCTTATCTTCCGTGGAGAGGGTCCTGACTTTC. As protein: CASSLSSVERVLTF. The chain is built from TRBV7-2 and TRBJ2-6; D is unresolved. The CDR3 length is 14 residues. Deletions cut 2 bases from V and 13 bases from J, with 15 bases between. The germline gives CDR1 SGHTA, CDR2 FQGNSA.